Listed below are T cell receptor beta chains from one sample, sequenced in a study of shared clonotypes between healthy human individuals. Here immunoSEQ multiplex PCR was the method, and the copy in TCRdb shows in-frame clones only, minus some. The table shows around 2.5 million clones, with 80% to 95% occurring only once. The sequenced material came from naive CD4+ T cells from PBMCs. All receptors derive from a man younger than 35 in good health. Some clones in this sample may be carry-over from other donors' samples. Each CDR3 is given with its conserved first and last residue. The D gene is left open where the match is weak. Some rows mark clone size as missing; the rest say once, few, many or name a class of expanded clone.

v_call: TRBV27; d_call: -; clone_size: -; j_call: TRBJ1-5; cdr3_aa: CASSLPGANQPQHF; cdr3_nt: TGTGCCAGCAGCTTACCGGGGGCTAATCAGCCCCAGCATTTT
v_call: TRBV5-1; d_call: TRBD1; clone_size: -; j_call: TRBJ2-5; cdr3_aa: CASSFTGGEETQYF; cdr3_nt: TGCGCCAGCAGCTTTACAGGGGGCGAGGAGACCCAGTACTTC
v_call: TRBV25-1; d_call: TRBD1; clone_size: -; j_call: TRBJ1-2; cdr3_aa: CASRNTQGASYGYTF; cdr3_nt: TGTGCCAGCAGAAACACACAGGGGGCAAGCTATGGCTACACCTTC
v_call: TRBV7-2; d_call: -; clone_size: once; j_call: TRBJ1-1; cdr3_aa: CASSLAVGTEAFF; cdr3_nt: TGTGCCAGCAGCTTAGCCGTAGGCACTGAAGCTTTCTTT
v_call: TRBV6-5; d_call: -; clone_size: -; j_call: TRBJ2-1; cdr3_aa: CASRPTSKHEQFF; cdr3_nt: TGTGCCAGCAGACCTACTAGCAAGCATGAGCAGTTCTTC
v_call: TRBV6-1; d_call: -; clone_size: -; j_call: TRBJ1-2; cdr3_aa: CASSLGTASYGYTF; cdr3_nt: TGTGCCAGCAGCCTGGGAACGGCAAGCTATGGCTACACCTTC
v_call: TRBV9; d_call: TRBD2; clone_size: -; j_call: TRBJ2-3; cdr3_aa: CASSVAPRTSGATDTQYF; cdr3_nt: TGTGCCAGCAGCGTAGCGCCGAGGACTAGCGGGGCCACAGATACGCAGTATTTT
v_call: TRBV28; d_call: TRBD1; clone_size: -; j_call: TRBJ2-5; cdr3_aa: CASSSIGTGKETQYF; cdr3_nt: TGTGCCAGCAGTTCCATCGGGACAGGAAAAGAGACCCAGTACTTC
v_call: TRBV5-4; d_call: TRBD1; clone_size: -; j_call: TRBJ1-4; cdr3_aa: CASSSWTGGEEKLFF; cdr3_nt: TGTGCCAGCAGCTCATGGACAGGAGGGGAGGAAAAACTGTTTTTT
v_call: TRBV7-9; d_call: -; clone_size: -; j_call: TRBJ1-2; cdr3_aa: CASSLDRRSNYGYTF; cdr3_nt: TGTGCCAGCAGCTTAGACCGCAGATCTAACTATGGCTACACCTTC
v_call: TRBV7-2; d_call: -; clone_size: -; j_call: TRBJ1-5; cdr3_aa: CASSPRSGQPQHF; cdr3_nt: TGTGCCAGCAGCCCCAGGAGTGGCCAGCCCCAGCATTTT
v_call: TRBV7-9; d_call: -; clone_size: -; j_call: TRBJ1-1; cdr3_aa: CASSKNQGSTEAFF; cdr3_nt: TGTGCCAGCAGCAAAAACCAGGGGAGCACTGAAGCTTTCTTT
v_call: TRBV7-3; d_call: TRBD2; clone_size: -; j_call: TRBJ2-5; cdr3_aa: CASSPRGTRAGETQYF; cdr3_nt: TGTGCCAGCAGCCCGCGGGGGACTAGGGCGGGGGAGACCCAGTACTTC
v_call: TRBV9; d_call: -; clone_size: -; j_call: TRBJ2-6; cdr3_aa: CASSVSGAGANVLTF; cdr3_nt: TGTGCCAGCAGCGTATCGGGGGCCGGGGCCAACGTCCTGACTTTC
v_call: TRBV4-1; d_call: -; clone_size: -; j_call: TRBJ2-2; cdr3_aa: CASSQIAAVNTGELFF; cdr3_nt: TGCGCCAGCAGCCAAATAGCTGCGGTAAACACCGGGGAGCTGTTTTTT
v_call: TRBV10-3; d_call: -; clone_size: -; j_call: TRBJ1-2; cdr3_aa: CAISKDILDGYTF; cdr3_nt: TGTGCCATCAGTAAGGACATTTTAGATGGCTACACCTTC